Shown below are 24 T cell receptor beta chains from a single sample sequenced in a study of OX40 agonist ivuxolimab in advanced cancers. The data were produced by immunoSEQ multiplex PCR, yet TCRdb's version contains in-frame clones alone and is incomplete. This repertoire shows tens of thousands of clones, about nine tenths found once; its top ten account for roughly 24%. Sequences were derived from CD4+ or CD8+ T cells sorted from blood, sampled in a trial of the OX40 agonist ivuxolimab. These receptors were collected from an adult with an advanced solid tumor such as melanoma, head and neck, liver or kidney cancer.

This chain uses TRBV5-1 with TRBJ1-5; a possible D gene is TRBD1 (5 bases). V was cut by 0 bases and J by 4 bases, with 8 bases left in between. CDR3 length: 14 residues. CDR1 and CDR2 from the germline V gene are SGHRS and YFSETQ. CDR3 protein: CASSLEWGNQPQHF. CDR3 sequence (DNA): TGCGCCAGCAGCTTGGAATGGGGGAATCAGCCCCAGCATTTT.

A single count supports this clone. The chain carries TRBV5-6 and TRBJ1-2; TRBD1 is a possible D gene (6 bases). Germline loops: CDR1 SGHDT, CDR2 YYEEEE. CDR3 length: 14 residues. V dropped 4 bases and J dropped 7 bases, with 17 bases sitting between them. CDR3 sequence reads: CASSLEQGFVGYTF. DNA for the CDR3: TGTGCCAGCAGCCTGGAACAGGGTTTCGTTGGCTACACCTTC.

This sequence joins TRBV12-5 and TRBJ1-3; the match to TRBD1 covers 8 bases. The length of the CDR3 is 17 residues. Germline V gene lookup returns CDR1 LGHNT and CDR2 FRNRAP. V was clipped by 6 bases and J by 0 bases; unmatched bases: 10. The CDR3 nucleotides are TGTGCTAGTGGAGAACCCGACAGGGGTGTCTCTGGAAACACCATATATTTT. Translated, it gives CASGEPDRGVSGNTIYF.

V and J are TRBV5-1 and TRBJ2-7; 7 bases map to TRBD2. CDR1 is SGHRS, CDR2 YFSETQ, per germline. This CDR3 is built from 16 residues. With 4 bases clipped from V and 0 bases from J, the junction kept 10 bases outside the gene matches. CDR3 in DNA: TGCGCCAGCAGCCTTTCTAGCGGTTGGATCTCCTACGAGCAGTACTTC. Translated, it gives CASSLSSGWISYEQYF.

The chain uses TRBV7-6 and TRBJ2-7; 15 bases fit TRBD2. The CDR3 is made up of 17 amino acids. The ends lost 4 bases at V and 3 bases at J; junction bases unmatched: 7. Germline V lookup: CDR1 SGHVS, CDR2 FNYEAQ. CDR3 coding DNA: TGTGCCAGCAGCTCGGGACTAGCGGGAGGATTAGGCTACGAGCAGTACTTC. Its translation: CASSSGLAGGLGYEQYF.

This clone occurred a few times. The rearrangement links TRBV4-1 to TRBJ2-1; possible D gene TRBD2, 5 bases. Trimming pared 0 bases from V and 10 bases from J, leaving 13 bases between. Germline V CDR1 and CDR2: MGHRA, YSYEKL. This CDR3 region has 14 residues. CDR3 bases: TGCGCCAGCAGCCAAGAGGAGGCGGCCTGGGAGCAGTTCTTC. Encoded protein: CASSQEEAAWEQFF.

The chain is built from TRBV14 and TRBJ1-6, with TRBD1 identical over 8 bases. This CDR3 comprises 17 residues. V was pared by 0 bases and J by 9 bases, with 10 bases of the junction left unmatched. Germline lookup yields CDR1 SGHDN and CDR2 FVKESK. DNA of the CDR3: TGTGCCAGCAGCCAAGAAGCAGGGGGCGGGTTAAGTTCACCCCTCCACTTT. It encodes CASSQEAGGGLSSPLHF.

The V gene is TRBV15, the J gene TRBJ2-1, with 12 positions matching TRBD2. The CDR3 extends over 17 amino acids. Germline values: CDR1 LNHNV, CDR2 YYDKDF (reference sequence). The junction had 11 bases not matched to a gene; V was cut back by 8 bases and J by 3 bases. CDR3 residues: CATSTDLAGGLYNEQFF. The CDR3 nucleotides are TGTGCCACCTCGACCGACCTAGCGGGAGGGCTCTACAATGAGCAGTTCTTC.

The chain combines TRBV2 with TRBJ2-1, with D unclear. The CDR3 length is 14 residues. Per the germline V gene, CDR1 is SNHLY and CDR2 is FYNNEI. Trimming left V 2 bases short and J 8 bases short, with 13 bases between. CDR3 protein: CASSENDPRDEQFF. CDR3 nucleotide sequence: TGTGCCAGCAGTGAAAATGACCCTAGGGATGAGCAGTTCTTC.

The V call is TRBV19, the J call TRBJ2-7; D gene unclear. The ends were cut back, 5 bases at V and 6 bases at J, with 14 bases in the middle. In germline, CDR1 is LNHDA, CDR2 SQIVND (reference sequence). The CDR3 length is 13 residues. Written as DNA, the CDR3 is TGTGCCAGTAGTCTTTGGTTAAGGAGCGAGCAGTACTTC. Translating gives CASSLWLRSEQYF.

The chain links TRBV15 to TRBJ2-1; D might be TRBD2 (5 bases). Germline values: CDR1 LNHNV, CDR2 YYDKDF (reference sequence). The CDR3 covers 15 residues. V was shortened by 2 bases and J by 0 bases, with 8 bases between the two germline ends. The CDR3 spells CATSRNRDSYNEQFF. CDR3 in DNA: TGTGCCACCAGCAGAAACCGGGACTCCTACAATGAGCAGTTCTTC.

V and J are TRBV5-1 and TRBJ2-7; 9 bases are shared with TRBD1. In germline, CDR1 is SGHRS, CDR2 YFSETQ. V dropped 2 bases and J dropped 6; count of bases not matched to a gene: 6. The CDR3 is 14 residues long. This CDR3 is CASSFTGTGFEQYF. CDR3 DNA: TGCGCCAGCAGCTTTACCGGGACAGGGTTCGAGCAGTACTTC.

The rearrangement joins TRBV7-9 to TRBJ2-1; no clear D gene. The V end was cut by 5 bases, the J end by 0 bases, with 8 bases between. This CDR3 contains 14 residues. In germline, CDR1 is SEHNR, CDR2 FQNEAQ (reference sequence). DNA for the CDR3: TGTGCCAGCAGCGAAAGTTACTCCTACAATGAGCAGTTCTTC. As protein: CASSESYSYNEQFF. Using reference TRBV7-9 and TRBJ2-1 for the parts outside the CDR3, the full variable domain is DTGVSQNPRHKITKRGQNVTFRCDPISEHNRLYWYRQTLGQGPEFLTYFQNEAQLEKSRLLSDRFSAERPKGSFSTLEIQRTEQGDSAMYLCASSESYSYNEQFFGPGTRLTVL.

The rearrangement links TRBV11-3 to TRBJ1-1; D is unresolved. V was pared by 3 bases and J by 2 bases, with 7 bases between. Germline V gene data show CDR1 as SGHNT and CDR2 as YENEEA. The CDR3 sequence is 13 residues long. DNA of the CDR3: TGTGCCAGCAGCTTTGCAGCAAACACTGAAGCTTTCTTT. Amino acid sequence: CASSFAANTEAFF. Variable domain in full (rest from reference TRBV11-3 and TRBJ1-1): EAGVVQSPRYKIIEKKQPVAFWCNPISGHNTLYWYLQNLGQGPELLIRYENEEAVDDSQLPKDRFSAERLKGVDSTLKIQPAELGDSAVYLCASSFAANTEAFFGQGTRLTVV.

This chain connects TRBV2 to TRBJ1-2; the match to TRBD1 covers 9 bases. The J segment lost 2 bases and the V segment lost 3 bases, leaving 10 bases of the junction unmatched. The CDR3 is made up of 17 amino acids. Germline V gene data show CDR1 as SNHLY and CDR2 as FYNNEI. For the CDR3, the DNA is TGTGCCAGCAGTGAGGGACAGGGACGATCTTACAACTATGGCTACACCTTC. Its protein product is CASSEGQGRSYNYGYTF.

The rearrangement uses TRBV9 and TRBJ2-1; the match to TRBD2 covers 10 bases. There are 16 residues in the CDR3. Germline trimming cut 3 bases from V and 7 bases from J; bases unmatched to any gene: 10. CDR1 is SGDLS, CDR2 YYNGEE, per germline. The CDR3 DNA follows: TGTGCCAGCAGCGCCCTGGGGGGACTAGCGTTAAATGAGCAGTTCTTC. Amino acid sequence: CASSALGGLALNEQFF.

V usage is TRBV4-3 and J usage is TRBJ1-2; D is perhaps TRBD1 (5 bases). The germline CDR1 and CDR2 sequences are LGHNA and YSLEER. The CDR3 contains 15 residues. Trimming cost V 1 base and J 3 bases, with 12 bases left between them. The CDR3 loop reads CASSQVKGLDYGYTF. The CDR3 bases are TGCGCCAGCAGCCAAGTAAAGGGGCTAGACTATGGCTACACCTTC.

The V and J genes are TRBV5-1 and TRBJ2-7, with D maybe TRBD2 (7 bases). Between the trimmed V and J ends, which lost 0 bases and 1 base, there was a span of 14 bases. The CDR3 contains 16 residues. Germline V gives CDR1 SGHRS, CDR2 YFSETQ. CDR3 sequence: CASSLGGASGSYEQYF. The CDR3 DNA reads as TGCGCCAGCAGCTTGGGGGGGGCTAGCGGTTCCTACGAGCAGTACTTC.

Sample share makes this clone large. The chain links TRBV4-1 to TRBJ2-1; 7 nucleotides match TRBD2. Germline lookup yields CDR1 MGHRA and CDR2 YSYEKL. Trimming took 6 bases from V and 5 from J; bases not matched to a gene: 4. The CDR3 is 13 amino acids. CDR3 region: CASSRDYHNEQFF. CDR3 bases: TGCGCCAGCAGTCGGGACTACCACAATGAGCAGTTCTTC.

The CDR3 DNA reads TGTGCCAGTAGTATAGTGGGCAGGGGGCAGGGTAATGAGCAGTTCTTC. Protein product: CASSIVGRGQGNEQFF. The chain recombines TRBV19 with TRBJ2-1; 8 nucleotides agree with TRBD1. V lost 1 base to trimming and J lost 7 bases; unmatched junction nucleotides: 9. CDR3 length: 16 amino acids. Germline lookup yields CDR1 LNHDA and CDR2 SQIVND (reference sequence).

The chain employs TRBV28 and TRBJ2-7; 14 bases are a match to TRBD2. This CDR3 has 17 amino acids. The J segment lost 4 bases and the V segment lost 4 bases, leaving 9 bases of the junction unmatched. CDR1 and CDR2 (germline): MDHEN, SYDVKM. DNA for the CDR3: TGTGCCAGCAGTTCCATCCGACTAGCGGGAGGGCTATACGAGCAGTACTTC. It is translated as CASSSIRLAGGLYEQYF.

The chain uses TRBV12-5 and TRBJ2-7; unclear D gene. This CDR3 has 14 residues. Germline V gives CDR1 LGHNT, CDR2 FRNRAP. The ends were cut back, 1 base at V and 3 bases at J, with 10 bases in the middle. CDR3 nucleotide sequence: TGTGCTAGTGGTTTGGACAGCATGTACTACGAGCAGTACTTC. It specifies CASGLDSMYYEQYF.

The chain combines TRBV15 with TRBJ2-5; a possible D gene is TRBD2 (6 bases). Between the trimmed V and J ends, which lost 8 bases and 2 bases, there was a span of 21 bases. CDR1 is LNHNV and CDR2 is YYDKDF in the germline V gene (reference sequence). CDR3 size: 16 residues. The CDR3 coding sequence is TGTGCCACCGCGAGACTCCGGACTACTATACAAGAGACCCAGTACTTC. Translating gives CATARLRTTIQETQYF.

J is TRBJ1-1 and V is TRBV19, with 7 nucleotides matching TRBD1. The CDR3 extends over 13 amino acids. Germline assignment: CDR1 LNHDA and CDR2 SQIVND (reference sequence). With V trimmed by 8 bases and J by 0 bases, 3 bases remained unmatched. This CDR3 is CASGDRMNTEAFF. In DNA form, the CDR3 reads TGTGCCAGTGGGGACAGAATGAACACTGAAGCTTTCTTT.